The rows below give T cell receptor beta chains drawn from one sample of a study of T cell responses to AZD1222 COVID-19 vaccine. Produced via immunoSEQ multiplex PCR; TCRdb's table is partial and in-frame only. In the table there are about 200,000 clones, 80% to 95% of which are singletons. Sequences were derived from peripheral blood, sampled 28 days after the second AZD1222 dose. These receptors were taken from an adult who received the AZD1222 COVID-19 vaccine. The conserved cysteine and the conserved F or W are not part of the CDR3 here. D genes are given only for firm matches.

>TRBV11-2|TRBD2
ASRGLAGSYEQY
>TRBV2|TRBD1
ASTWQGVYGYT
>TRBV10-3|-
AIRDIEGGHEKLF
>TRBV2|-
ASSVNREVEQY
>TRBV7-2|-
ASRLRGVTGELF
>TRBV19|-
ATREPRVNTEAF
>TRBV28|-
ASSFGTLMNTEAF
>TRBV19|-
ASRGTGNGSGANVLT
>TRBV6-5|TRBD1
ASRTGTADGYT
>TRBV9|-
ASSVGGGSTDTQY
>TRBV11-2|TRBD1
ASSADRGYQPQH
>TRBV28|-
ASSLLTANTEAF
>TRBV4-1|-
ASSQVQGFAKNIQY
>TRBV4-1|TRBD2
ASKAGGQETQY
>TRBV24-1|TRBD2
ATSEPTSEETQY
>TRBV19|-
ASSRSTLYEQY
>TRBV13|-
ASSLGRFDTDTQY
>TRBV5-3|-
ARSLWHIYQETQY
>TRBV3-1/TRBV3-2|TRBD2
ASSLSGTTDTQY
>TRBV7-2|-
ASSPDFRGGKVDTEAF
>TRBV5-1|TRBD2
ASSALSGAAYEQY
>TRBV28|-
ASSDAVGGIETQY
>TRBV2|-
ASSVTGPYEQY
>TRBV11-2|-
ASRFRDHSNEQF
>TRBV7-9|-
ASSHEGTNYGYT
>TRBV2|TRBD1
ASKGSGQGYQPQH
>TRBV5-3|TRBD2
ARSLDLERERPGELF
>TRBV9|-
ASSVSGSNQPQH
>TRBV5-6|-
ASRGTQGHSNQPQH
>TRBV11-2|TRBD2
ASSPTWGGSYEQY
>TRBV10-1|TRBD1
ASSGRTGGIADTQY
>TRBV5-5|-
ASSLGDQAQITQY